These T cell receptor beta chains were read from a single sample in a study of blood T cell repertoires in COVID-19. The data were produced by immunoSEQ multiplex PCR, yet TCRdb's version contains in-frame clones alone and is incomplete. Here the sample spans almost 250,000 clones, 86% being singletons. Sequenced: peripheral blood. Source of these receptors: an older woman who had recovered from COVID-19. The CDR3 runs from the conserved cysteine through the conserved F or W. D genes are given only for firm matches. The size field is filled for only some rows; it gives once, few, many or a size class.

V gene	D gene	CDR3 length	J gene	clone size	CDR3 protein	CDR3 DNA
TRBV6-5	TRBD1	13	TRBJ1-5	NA	CASSLDRVQPQHF	TGTGCCAGCAGCCTGGACAGGGTTCAGCCCCAGCATTTT
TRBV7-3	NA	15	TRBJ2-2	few	CASSLQGLNTGELFF	TGTGCCAGCAGCTTACAGGGGCTGAACACCGGGGAGCTGTTTTTT
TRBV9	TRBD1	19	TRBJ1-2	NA	CASSVSTRIRDRGFYGYTF	TGTGCCAGCAGCGTATCCACTCGTATCCGGGACAGGGGGTTCTATGGCTACACCTTC
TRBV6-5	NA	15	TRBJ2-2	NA	CASSPRVPNTGELFF	TGTGCCAGCAGTCCTCGGGTCCCCAACACCGGGGAGCTGTTTTTT
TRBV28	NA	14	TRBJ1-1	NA	CASNFQGTDTEAFF	TGTGCCAGCAATTTCCAGGGGACGGACACTGAAGCTTTCTTT
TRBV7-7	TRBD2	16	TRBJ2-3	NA	CASSLGLAGGTDTQYF	TGTGCTAGCAGCTTAGGACTAGCGGGGGGCACAGATACGCAGTATTTT
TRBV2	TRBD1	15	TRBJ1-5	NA	CASSLGTGVNQPQHF	TGTGCCAGCAGTCTCGGGACAGGGGTCAATCAGCCCCAGCATTTT
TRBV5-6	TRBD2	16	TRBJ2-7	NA	CASSLAVSGGSYEQYF	TGTGCCAGCAGCTTGGCCGTTAGCGGGGGATCCTACGAGCAGTACTTC
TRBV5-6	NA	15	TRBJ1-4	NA	CASSSRQALNEKLFF	TGTGCCAGCAGCTCGCGACAGGCCCTAAATGAAAAACTGTTTTTT
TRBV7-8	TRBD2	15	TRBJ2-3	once	CASCLLAGYTDTQYF	TGTGCCAGCTGCCTCCTAGCGGGGTACACAGATACGCAGTATTTT
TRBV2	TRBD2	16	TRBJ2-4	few	CASSERMGGAKNIQYF	TGTGCCAGCAGTGAACGGATGGGGGGGGCCAAAAACATTCAGTACTTC
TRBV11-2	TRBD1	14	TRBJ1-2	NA	CASSLGQGGDGYTF	TGTGCCAGCAGCTTGGGACAGGGGGGGGATGGCTACACCTTC
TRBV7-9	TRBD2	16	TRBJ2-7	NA	CASSSLAGGPLYEQYF	TGTGCCAGCAGCTCGCTAGCGGGGGGACCTCTCTACGAGCAGTACTTC
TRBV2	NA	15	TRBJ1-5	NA	CASTEGLGSNQPQHF	TGTGCCAGCACCGAAGGACTGGGGAGCAATCAGCCCCAGCATTTT
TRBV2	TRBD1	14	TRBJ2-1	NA	CASERGPGYNEQFF	TGTGCCAGCGAGAGGGGGCCAGGCTACAATGAGCAGTTCTTC